This T cell receptor (beta chain) derives from a study of T cell changes during pregnancy in multiple sclerosis. TCRdb's table, derived via immunoSEQ multiplex PCR, lists solely in-frame clones and lacks some. The sample has 45,000 or so clones; around 92% are singletons. The germline V gene has CDR1 SEHNR and CDR2 FQNEAQ (reference sequence). The ends were cut back, 4 bases at V and 0 bases at J, with 13 bases in the middle. CDR3 size: 15 residues. The specimen comprised CD8+ T cells from peripheral blood mononuclear cells, sampled after pregnancy. The source is a female donor with multiple sclerosis, enrolled in a pregnancy study. The V and J genes are TRBV7-9 and TRBJ2-7; perhaps TRBD2 as D (7 bases). The CDR3 region is CASSSPGGSSYEQYF. Written as DNA, the CDR3 is TGTGCCAGCAGCTCTCCGGGGGGCAGCTCCTACGAGCAGTACTTC.